This T cell receptor beta chain was sequenced during a study of technical replicates of blood from several donors. Profiling relied on immunoSEQ multiplex PCR, and the TCRdb table lists in-frame clones only, not all of them. The sample holds 65,000 to 80,000 clones, about 93% seen once. The germline gives CDR1 SQVTM, CDR2 ANQGSEA. The ends were cut back, 6 bases at V and 7 bases at J, with 13 bases in the middle. The CDR3 contains 12 residues. The clonotype originates from a human donor in good health. Sequencing was done on a sample of T cells isolated from PBMCs. The V gene is TRBV29-1, the J gene TRBJ2-1; a possible D gene is TRBD1 (6 bases). In DNA, the CDR3 is TGCAGCGTACCCGATGGACAGAATGAGCAGTTCTTC. Amino acids: CSVPDGQNEQFF.